Listed below are T cell receptor beta chains from one sample, sequenced in a study of T cell changes during pregnancy in multiple sclerosis. Libraries were prepared by immunoSEQ multiplex PCR; TCRdb keeps only in-frame clonotypes and omits some of them. The table includes 90,000 or so clones, under 95% detected once. This specimen was peripheral blood, taken before pregnancy. The source is a female donor with multiple sclerosis, enrolled in a pregnancy study. CDR3s include the opening cysteine and the closing phenylalanine or tryptophan. The D gene is left open where the match is weak. A clone size is listed for some rows: how often the clone was seen (once, few, many), or a class if it is expanded.

d_call j_call v_call clone_size cdr3_nt cdr3_aa
. TRBJ1-5 TRBV30 . TGTGCCTGGAGCCTACAGGGTAGCAATCAGCCCCAGCATTTT CAWSLQGSNQPQHF
. TRBJ2-7 TRBV6-5 . TGTGCCAGCAGACCGGGAGGGGGCCACTACGAGCAGTACTTC CASRPGGGHYEQYF
. TRBJ2-7 TRBV11-2 . TGTGCCAGCAGCGGAATGGACAGACCCTACGAGCAGTACTTC CASSGMDRPYEQYF
TRBD1 TRBJ1-1 TRBV18 . TGTGCCAGCTCACTCGGGACAGGGGAGAACACTGAAGCTTTCTTT CASSLGTGENTEAFF
TRBD1 TRBJ2-2 TRBV9 . TGTGCCAGCACCGGGACAGGGATTCACACCGGGGAGCTGTTTTTT CASTGTGIHTGELFF
. TRBJ2-5 TRBV5-1 . TGCGCCAGCAGACAGGGAGAAGAGACCCAGTACTTC CASRQGEETQYF
. TRBJ2-2 TRBV19 . TGTGCCAGTAGTATAGCTGGGCCCGGGGAGCTGTTTTTT CASSIAGPGELFF
. TRBJ1-6 TRBV5-1 . TGCGCCAGCAGCTTTGGGGGGGCCAATAATTCACCCCTCCACTTT CASSFGGANNSPLHF
. TRBJ1-3 TRBV5-6 once TGTGCCAGCAGCGCCCTGACAGGAGCCTTCTCTGGAAACACCATATATTTT CASSALTGAFSGNTIYF
TRBD1 TRBJ1-1 TRBV7-3 once TGTGCCAGCAGCAGATTAGGGGGCGCGAACACTGAAGCTTTCTTT CASSRLGGANTEAFF
TRBD2 TRBJ2-1 TRBV10-3 . TGTGCCATCAGCCAGGGACTAGCTCGTATAAATGAGCAGTTCTTC CAISQGLARINEQFF
TRBD1 TRBJ2-1 TRBV14 . TGTGCCAGCAGCCCGATCCGGACAGGGGATTACAATGAGCAGTTCTTC CASSPIRTGDYNEQFF
TRBD1 TRBJ1-1 TRBV7-2 . TGTGCCACACCGGGACAGGGGACTTCGTGGGTGAACACTGAAGCTTTCTTT CATPGQGTSWVNTEAFF
. TRBJ2-2 TRBV2 . TGTGCCAGCAGTGTGGGCAGATCGAACACCGGGGAGCTGTTTTTT CASSVGRSNTGELFF
TRBD1 TRBJ1-3 TRBV6-1 . TGTGCCAGTCAACCGGGACAGAGAAACACCATATATTTT CASQPGQRNTIYF
. TRBJ1-4 TRBV30 . TGTGCCTGGAGTAGCAATGAAAAACTGTTTTTT CAWSSNEKLFF
. TRBJ2-2 TRBV11-3 . TGTGCCAGCAGCCCCCTTGCCAGCACCGGGGAGCTGTTTTTT CASSPLASTGELFF
. TRBJ1-5 TRBV18 . TGTGCCAGCTCACCCACACACAGCCTCAATCAGCCCCAGCATTTT CASSPTHSLNQPQHF
TRBD2 TRBJ2-1 TRBV27 . TGTGCCAGCAGGGCACTTTTGCGGGGGATTTACAATGAGCAGTTCTTC CASRALLRGIYNEQFF
. TRBJ1-1 TRBV5-5 . TGTGCCAGCAGCTTGAGAGAGGTGTTTCTGAACACTGAAGCTTTCTTT CASSLREVFLNTEAFF
. TRBJ1-4 TRBV9 . TGTGCCAGCAGCGTCTCAGGGAGGGATAGGCTGTTTTTT CASSVSGRDRLFF
. TRBJ2-5 TRBV2 . TGTGCCACCTCCCCGAACAGGGCCCAAGAGACCCAGTACTTC CATSPNRAQETQYF
. TRBJ2-7 TRBV5-8 . TGTGCCAGCAGTCGATTGCAGCGTACAGGGATTCGCTACGAGCAGTACTTC CASSRLQRTGIRYEQYF
TRBD1 TRBJ1-3 TRBV2 . TGTGCCAGCAGCGGACAGGGAGGAAACACCATATATTTT CASSGQGGNTIYF
TRBD2 TRBJ2-3 TRBV28 . TGTGCCAGCAGTCAACATGGACTAGCGGGACCCAGCACAGATACGCAGTATTTT CASSQHGLAGPSTDTQYF
. TRBJ2-6 TRBV25-1 . TGTGCCAGCAGTGTAACCAACGTCCTGACTTTC CASSVTNVLTF
. TRBJ2-1 TRBV29-1 . TGCAGCGTTGTTACAAACAATGAGCAGTTCTTC CSVVTNNEQFF
. TRBJ1-1 TRBV7-3 . TGTGCCAGCAGCTTAACCTGGGGGGCTGAAGCTTTCTTT CASSLTWGAEAFF
TRBD2 TRBJ2-1 TRBV5-1 . TGCGCCAGCAGCCAGGGACTAGCGGGAGGTTTGGATGAGCAGTTCTTC CASSQGLAGGLDEQFF
TRBD2 TRBJ2-3 TRBV2 . TGTGCCAGCCCGGGACTAGCGACAGATACGCAGTATTTT CASPGLATDTQYF
. TRBJ1-5 TRBV19 . TGTGCCAGTAGTATCCAGGTGAATAGCAATCAGCCCCAGCATTTT CASSIQVNSNQPQHF
. TRBJ1-4 TRBV29-1 . TGCAGCGTTCTGACAGCTAATGAAAAACTGTTTTTT CSVLTANEKLFF
. TRBJ2-7 TRBV5-1 once TGCGCCAGCAAGGTGGAGGGGAGTTACGAGCAGTACTTC CASKVEGSYEQYF
. TRBJ1-1 TRBV6-6 . TGTGCCAGCACACCAAGGACATTGAACACTGAAGCTTTCTTT CASTPRTLNTEAFF
. TRBJ2-3 TRBV5-1 . TGCGCCAGCAGCATTTCGTTGGCGGGGATCACAGATACGCAGTATTTT CASSISLAGITDTQYF
TRBD1 TRBJ2-7 TRBV5-8 . TGTGCCAGCAGCCCGGGACAGGTCGGGATCTACGAGCAGTACTTC CASSPGQVGIYEQYF
TRBD1 TRBJ1-1 TRBV4-2 . TGTGCCAGCAGCCTCTTGGGACAGGGGAACACTGAAGCTTTCTTT CASSLLGQGNTEAFF
. TRBJ2-7 TRBV7-9 few TGTGCCAGCAGCTTAGGACAGGCTTGGGACGAGCAGTACTTC CASSLGQAWDEQYF
TRBD1 TRBJ1-6 TRBV4-3 . TGCGCCAGCAGCCAAGAACCAGGACAGGGGAATTCACCCCTCCACTTT CASSQEPGQGNSPLHF
. TRBJ1-5 TRBV9 . TGTGCCAGCAGCCCGGCAAGCGGGAACAATCAGCCCCAGCATTTT CASSPASGNNQPQHF
. TRBJ2-2 TRBV2 once TGTGCCACCCAACGGCTCTCGGGGACCGGGGAGCTGTTTTTT CATQRLSGTGELFF
. TRBJ1-1 TRBV2 . TGTGCCAGCAGTGAATCGGGGTTTCAGGCTTTCTTT CASSESGFQAFF
TRBD2 TRBJ2-5 TRBV5-1 . TGCGCCAGCGAAGCTAGCGGGAGGTGGGGAGAGACCCAGTACTTC CASEASGRWGETQYF
. TRBJ1-5 TRBV4-1 once TGCGCCAGCAGCCAACCCCGGGACAACTATAGCAATCAGCCCCAGCATTTT CASSQPRDNYSNQPQHF
. TRBJ1-6 TRBV9 . TGTGCCAGCGGCAGCGGGGGGGGGAATTCACCCCTCCACTTT CASGSGGGNSPLHF
TRBD1 TRBJ1-5 TRBV6-6 . TGTGCCAGCAGCCCCACAGGGGGGGGAAATCAGCCCCAGCATTTT CASSPTGGGNQPQHF
. TRBJ1-1 TRBV15 . TGTGCCACCAGCAGAGATTTAGTGAACACTGAAGCTTTCTTT CATSRDLVNTEAFF
TRBD2 TRBJ2-1 TRBV7-9 . TGTGCCAGCAGCTCGCCTACTAGCGGGGAATCCTACAATGAGCAGTTCTTC CASSSPTSGESYNEQFF
. TRBJ1-2 TRBV4-1 . TGCGCCAGCAGTCTAGGGCAGGGAACTAACTATGGCTACACCTTC CASSLGQGTNYGYTF
. TRBJ1-3 TRBV28 . TGTGCCAGCAGTTTGACGGGGGGCGGAAACACCATATATTTT CASSLTGGGNTIYF
TRBD2 TRBJ2-7 TRBV13 . TGTGCCAGCAGCTGGACCTCGGGGGGGGCAAACGAGCAGTACTTC CASSWTSGGANEQYF
. TRBJ1-1 TRBV6-5 few TGTGCCAGCAGTTACTCGATAGCCAGCCCTGCTGAAGCTTTCTTT CASSYSIASPAEAFF
. TRBJ1-1 TRBV6-1 . TGTGCCAGCGGAGGAGGGGTGCAGAACACTGAAGCTTTCTTT CASGGGVQNTEAFF
TRBD1 TRBJ1-1 TRBV6-1 . TGTGCCAGCAGTTCTGGACAGGTACCGGCTGAAGCTTTCTTT CASSSGQVPAEAFF
. TRBJ1-3 TRBV14 once TGTGCCAGCAGCCTGGGACATTTCTCTGGAAACACCATATATTTT CASSLGHFSGNTIYF
TRBD2 TRBJ2-7 TRBV15 . TGTGCCACCAGCAGAGGCCGGGGTAGCGGGACCTACGAGCAGTACTTC CATSRGRGSGTYEQYF
TRBD2 TRBJ2-3 TRBV5-1 . TGCGCCAGCAGCTTATATAGCGGGAGCACAGATACGCAGTATTTT CASSLYSGSTDTQYF
. TRBJ2-6 TRBV19 . TGTGCCAGTAGCCCTACTTGGTCCAACGTCCTGACTTTC CASSPTWSNVLTF
TRBD2 TRBJ2-1 TRBV10-3 few TGTGCCATCAGTGAGACCGGGACTAGCGGGGGGAGGGGTGAGCAGTTCTTC CAISETGTSGGRGEQFF
. TRBJ2-1 TRBV5-1 . TGCGCCAGCATACCGGGGGTAGGTAGTGAGCAGTTCTTC CASIPGVGSEQFF